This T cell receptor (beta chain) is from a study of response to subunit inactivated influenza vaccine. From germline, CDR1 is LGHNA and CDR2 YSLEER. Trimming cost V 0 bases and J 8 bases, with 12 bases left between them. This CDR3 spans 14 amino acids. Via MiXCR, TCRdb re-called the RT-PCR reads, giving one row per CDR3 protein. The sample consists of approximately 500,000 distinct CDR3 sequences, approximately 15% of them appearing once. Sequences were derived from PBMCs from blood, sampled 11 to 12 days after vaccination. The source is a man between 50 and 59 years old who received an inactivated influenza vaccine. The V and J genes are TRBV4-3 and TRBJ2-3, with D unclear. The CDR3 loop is CASSQDRQYGTQYF. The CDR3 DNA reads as TGCGCCAGCAGCCAAGATAGGCAGTATGGTACGCAGTATTTT.